This T cell receptor beta chain emerged from a study of T cells after yellow fever vaccination. In the study overall: Some fractions had low cell numbers, and these were prepared with SMART-Seq v4 Ultra Low Input.

Broader study findings: Most clones from primary vaccination were detected again post-booster (roughly 95% CD4, 88% CD8).

The CDR3 is 13 amino acids. CDR1 is KGHDR and CDR2 is SFDVKD in the germline V gene. The V and J ends lost 5 bases and 8 bases respectively, with 14 bases between them. This clonotype was counted between two and nine times. The target antigen is unknown. In TCRdb, the 5' RACE reads were re-called with MiXCR into one record per CDR3 protein. This table holds about 500,000 distinct CDR3 sequences, approximately 16% found once. The chain carries TRBV24-1 and TRBJ2-5; D unresolved. The sequence came from a man between 18 and 29 years old who received the YFV17D yellow fever vaccine. Here the sequenced sample was PBMCs, taken 4 to 5 days after the first yellow fever vaccination. The CDR3 spells CATSATYYSTQYF. The CDR3 region has the DNA TGTGCCACCAGTGCAACCTACTATAGTACCCAGTACTTC.